This TCR beta chain is drawn from a study of blood T cell repertoires in COVID-19. Using immunoSEQ multiplex PCR, the repertoire was profiled, and TCRdb retains in-frame clones only, with some absent. The data show some 59,000 clones, roughly 80% seen once. CDR3 length: 16 amino acids. Losses at the gene ends were 5 bases for V and 6 bases for J; bases not matched to a gene: 12. Germline CDR1 and CDR2: SGHTA and FQGNSA. The V gene is TRBV7-2, the J gene TRBJ2-2; TRBD1 aligns across 7 bases. The TCR was taken from a woman in her sixties with acute or convalescent COVID-19. Sequenced: peripheral blood. CDR3 region: CASSQGSGGIAGELFF. The CDR3 DNA follows: TGTGCCAGCAGCCAAGGGTCAGGGGGAATAGCCGGGGAGCTGTTTTTT.